Below, one TCR beta chain is given with its context. This clonotype occurred a few times. No antigen is known for it. Base qualities are not provided; no much larger clone lies one nucleotide away. This sample is part of a study of T-cell memory formation after mild COVID-19 (TCRdb year 2021). In the study overall: Most TCR sequence clusters were specific to one of the two donors. Longitudinal TCRalpha and TCRbeta repertoire sequencing tracked T-cell clones expanding and contracting after mild COVID-19 in a couple of donors. Two young, previously healthy adult volunteers made up the cohort, one male and one female. The paper as a whole reports these results and caveats: Some responding clones were detected in pre-infection memory, which suggested that pre-existing cross-reactive memory T cells had joined the SARS-CoV-2 response. Contracting CD4+ clones were found mainly in CM and EM memory subsets, while CD8+ clones were enriched in EMRA. SARS-CoV-2 specificity of the second-wave clones peaking on day 37 was not confirmed. Only a couple of mild cases were covered in the study, and larger cohorts including severe cases with pre-infection samples were considered necessary. Clones contracting from day 15 to 85 had balanced CD4/CD8 phenotypes, while a second wave expanding from day 15 to 37 was biased towards CD4+.

The CDR3 contains 15 residues, cysteine and phenylalanine counted. CDR3 DNA is the only sequence kept; it has 45 bases, read in frame from the first base. For CDR1 and CDR2, the germline V gene lists SGHTA and FQGNSA. V lost 5 bases and J lost 6 bases; the stretch between them is 17 bases long. Instrument used: Illumina NovaSeq 6000. TCRalpha and TCRbeta cDNA libraries were constructed by 5'RACE with constant-segment primers, with sample barcodes and unique molecular identifiers being introduced. RNA was extracted from every sample with Trizol reagent. The libraries were amplified in two PCR steps, and the second step added a second sample barcode and Illumina TruSeq adapters. Sequencing of the libraries was done on an Illumina NovaSeq, producing 2 x 150 bp paired-end reads. The paper's data handling went like this. With migec v1.2.7, reads were demultiplexed and then collapsed into UMI-guided consensus sequences. With mixcr v2.1.11, UMI consensuses were aligned to TRA and TRB V and J templates and assembled into clonotypes. Expanded or contracted clonotypes were those called significant by both edgeR and NoisET, with noise models trained on biological replicates. For edgeR calls, the cutoffs were a false discovery rate-adjusted p below 0.01 and a log2 fold-change threshold of 1. As an exploratory analysis of dynamics, PCA with hierarchical clustering was applied to max-normalized trajectories of the 1000 most abundant clonotypes. The CD4 or CD8 phenotype of responding clones was assigned using the separately sequenced CD4+ and CD8+ repertoires. TCRdb passed the public sequencing reads through fastp at Q25 and MiXCR, retaining productive beta sequences. Each entry is one CDR3 protein sequence, shown with its most common DNA and genes. The V and J calls, along with clone size, are taken from TCRdb and not from the paper's own processing. The sample table contains tens of thousands of distinct CDR3 sequences; only one count was recorded for 5% to 7% of them. Together, the top ten hold under 0.95% of the sample.

Ficoll-Paque density gradient centrifugation was the method used to isolate PBMCs. Specimen: PBMCs or a T cell subset sorted from them (not recorded which). The sequence came from an adult who had mild COVID-19 (a few samples of this study predate the infection). The sample titles of this study are shuffled in the database, so cell type and time point are left out. The rearranged segments are TRBV7-2 and TRBJ2-1; tentative D gene TRBD1, with 6 bases matching. The CDR3 has the sequence CASSIGSGQFNEQFF. The DNA reads as follows: TGTGCCAGCAGCATAGGATCTGGACAGTTCAATGAGCAGTTCTTC.